This T cell receptor (beta chain) was sequenced in a study of vaccination and CD4 T cells after COVID-19 (dated 2022 in TCRdb). Turning to the overall study: In the convalescent cohort there were six males and four females, among whom were two Hispanic individuals, seven Caucasians, two Asians and one multiracial person. Post-vaccine blood samples were obtained a median of approximately 74 days after the second vaccine dose, with a range of roughly 13 to 250 days. Culture stimuli were overlapping spike peptide pools from SARS-CoV-2 and from the common cold coronaviruses HCoV-NL63, HCoV-OC43 and HCoV-229E. As controls, cultures received a CEFX viral epitope pool (the positive control), an HIV-1 Nef peptide pool (the negative control), or no peptide at all. At the TCR clonotype level, an earlier paper using these donors assessed memory CD4+ T cell crossreactivity between SARS-CoV-2 and common cold coronavirus spike proteins. In nine to eleven COVID-19 convalescent patients and 4 infection-naive healthy vaccine recipients, researchers compared the spike-specific CD4+ TCR repertoire from before mRNA vaccination with the repertoire from after. Post-COVID blood samples from convalescent patients were collected a median of about 110 days after diagnosis, with a range of 35 to 161 days. Participants received two doses of either the Pfizer-BioNTech BNT162b2 vaccine (n=8) or the Moderna mRNA-1273 vaccine (n=2).

The meaning of the sample's treatment or condition label: approximately 10-day PBMC culture with coronavirus spike peptide pools or control peptides (ViraFEST assay). CD4+ T cells from unexposed donors were collected before the COVID-19 pandemic (2011-2018). The ViraFEST assay was used in the study, in which antigen-specific T cells were expanded with peptide pools and expanded clonotypes were subsequently identified by TCR sequencing. About 1.8 million PBMCs per well were cultured in IMDM with 5% human AB serum and 9 to 10 IU/ml IL-2, plus 10 ug/ml peptide pools. On days 3 and 7, half of the culture medium was replaced with fresh IL-2-containing medium. Once the cells had been in culture for roughly 11 days, the EasySep CD4+ T cell isolation kit was used to isolate CD4+ T cells by negative selection. As cell number allowed, CD4+ T cells from unexposed donors were tested for reactivity to SARS-CoV-2 S and N and to four common cold coronavirus spike pools. Ficoll-Paque Plus gradient centrifugation was used to isolate PBMCs from whole blood, and the isolated PBMCs were then either used fresh or cryopreserved at -140C. Culture conditions were generally each tested in triplicate wells. The leukapheresis product used for the unexposed donors was purchased from a commercial source.

The method behind the library was PCR. DNA from cultured CD4+ T cells was subjected to TCR sequencing with the Oncomine TCR Beta short-read assay at the Johns Hopkins FTIC core. Genomic DNA was extracted from the cultured CD4+ T cells with the QIAamp micro DNA kit. Oncomine TCR Beta libraries made from cultured CD4+ T cells were pooled using unique dual indexes and sequenced on an Illumina iSeq 100. The authors' analysis ran thus. Non-productive sequences were filtered out, and CDR3s that did not start with C, did not end with F or W, or were shorter than 7 amino acids were discarded. The MANAFEST web application identified antigen-specific clonotypes by comparing peptide-stimulated wells against reference wells and other culture wells. To be called positive, a clone needed an FDR below 0.05, an odds ratio above 5, and a productive frequency above 0.1% in at least two of three replicate wells. A clonotype counted as cross-reactive if it showed significant expansion both in the SARS-CoV-2 spike wells and in at least one common cold coronavirus spike condition. Using R version 3.6.1, CDR3 homology was evaluated through Levenshtein distances (stringdist) along with unrooted phylogenetic trees (ape). The public reads were run again by TCRdb, first through fastp at Q25 and then through MiXCR, and only productive beta chains were kept. Identical CDR3 protein sequences are pooled into one entry, listed with their most common genes and DNA. None of the V and J calls come from the authors' own analysis; TCRdb made them. The sample contains some 9,700 distinct CDR3 sequences, approximately 60% of them found a single time. The ten largest clones capture under 25% of the sample.

About this clonotype itself: Its antigen is not yet known. The input lacks base qualities; no much larger clone sits a single base away.

V is pared back by 0 bases and J by 2 bases, with 11 bases lying between the germline termini. The CDR3 runs 15 amino acids, cysteine and phenylalanine included. The retained sequence is limited to the CDR3, 45 bases, with the frame set at the first base. CDR1 and CDR2, per the germline V gene, are SGHRS and YFSETQ. General conclusions and limits of the study: The median number of SARS-CoV-2-reactive clonotypes rose from 20 to 25 after infection to some 37 after vaccination, but the change was not significant. In convalescent patients, nearly all vaccine-specific clones (304 of 307) were found to be mono-reactive for SARS-CoV-2 spike rather than cross-reactive with common cold coronaviruses. The study included relatively few convalescent patients and did not analyze early timepoints after natural infection. Among the post-vaccine SARS-CoV-2-reactive clones in convalescent patients, a median 86.3% showed up only after vaccination, which suggests vaccine-specific priming.

Sequenced sample: CD4+ T cells from blood, cultured in vitro. Here the chain combines TRBV5-1 and TRBJ1-2; a tentative D match to TRBD1 spans 6 bases. This sequence originates from a human donor in good health. The DNA sequence is TGCGCCAGCAGCTTGGGGCAGCAGGGGAACTATGGCTACACCTTC. This yields the protein CASSLGQQGNYGYTF.